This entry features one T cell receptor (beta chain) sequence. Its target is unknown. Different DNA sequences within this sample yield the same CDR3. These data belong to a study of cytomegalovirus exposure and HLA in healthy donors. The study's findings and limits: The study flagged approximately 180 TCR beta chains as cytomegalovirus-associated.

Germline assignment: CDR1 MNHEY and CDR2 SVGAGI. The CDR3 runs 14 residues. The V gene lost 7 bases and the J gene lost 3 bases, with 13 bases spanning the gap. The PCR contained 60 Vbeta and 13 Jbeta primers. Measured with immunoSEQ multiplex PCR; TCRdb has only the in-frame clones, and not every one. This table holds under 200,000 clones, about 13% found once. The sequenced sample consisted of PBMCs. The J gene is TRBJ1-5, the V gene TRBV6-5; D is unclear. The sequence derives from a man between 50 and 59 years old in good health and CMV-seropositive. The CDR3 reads CASTPPGSNQPQHF. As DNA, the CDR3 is TGTGCCAGCACCCCGCCAGGTTCCAATCAGCCCCAGCATTTT.